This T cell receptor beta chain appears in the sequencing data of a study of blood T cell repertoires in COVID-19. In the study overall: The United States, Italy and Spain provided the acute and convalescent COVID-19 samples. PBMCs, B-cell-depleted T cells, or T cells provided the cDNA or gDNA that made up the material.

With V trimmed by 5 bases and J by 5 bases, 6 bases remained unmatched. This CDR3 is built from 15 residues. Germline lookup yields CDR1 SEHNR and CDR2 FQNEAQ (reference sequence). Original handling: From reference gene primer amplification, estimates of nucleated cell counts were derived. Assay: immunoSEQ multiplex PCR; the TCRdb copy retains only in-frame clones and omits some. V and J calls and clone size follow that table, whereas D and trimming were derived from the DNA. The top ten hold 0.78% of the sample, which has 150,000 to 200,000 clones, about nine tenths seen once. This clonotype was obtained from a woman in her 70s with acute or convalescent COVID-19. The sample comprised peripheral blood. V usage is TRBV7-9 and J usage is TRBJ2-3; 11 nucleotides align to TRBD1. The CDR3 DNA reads TGTGCCAGCAGCCCGGGGACAGGGGGTTTAGATACGCAGTATTTT. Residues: CASSPGTGGLDTQYF.